This T cell receptor (beta chain) is drawn from a study of blood T cell repertoires in COVID-19. Study-wide background: Italy, Spain and the United States were the sources of the convalescent and acute COVID-19 samples.

There are 13 residues in the CDR3. The V end lost 3 bases, the J end lost 9 bases, and 14 bases lay between the germline ends. In the authors' workflow: For nucleated cells, counts were estimated from reference gene primer amplification. Sequencing was performed with immunoSEQ multiplex PCR; in TCRdb, only in-frame clones are kept and a portion is missing. Clonal size and the V and J genes are those of that table, whereas D and trimming came from the DNA. Here the sample spans some 160,000 clones, around 80% being singletons. All enrollees were roughly 18 to 90 years old and from 25 or so US areas. This chain links TRBV12-3 or TRBV12-4 with TRBJ1-2; D gene unclear. The sample was PBMCs or T cells enriched from blood (not recorded which). The sequence was collected from a woman aged 55-70 years who had recovered from COVID-19. In DNA, the CDR3 is TGTGCCAGCAGTTTCAACTCAATGAGGAGCTACACCTTC. Its translation: CASSFNSMRSYTF.